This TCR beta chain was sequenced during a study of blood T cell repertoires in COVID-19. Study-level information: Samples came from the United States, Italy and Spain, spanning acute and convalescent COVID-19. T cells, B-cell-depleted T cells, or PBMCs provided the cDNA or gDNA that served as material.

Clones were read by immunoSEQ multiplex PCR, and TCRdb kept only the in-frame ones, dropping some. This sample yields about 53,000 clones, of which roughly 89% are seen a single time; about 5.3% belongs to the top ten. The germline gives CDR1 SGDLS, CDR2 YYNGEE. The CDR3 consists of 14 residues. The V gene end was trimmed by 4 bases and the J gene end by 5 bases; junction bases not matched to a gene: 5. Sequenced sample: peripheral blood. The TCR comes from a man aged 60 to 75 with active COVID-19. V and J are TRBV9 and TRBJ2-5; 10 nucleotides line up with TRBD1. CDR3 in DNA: TGTGCCAGCAGCCGGACAGGGGGTGTCGAGACCCAGTACTTC. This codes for CASSRTGGVETQYF.